A single sample is the source of the 2 T cell receptor beta chains below, sequenced in a study of blood T cell repertoires in COVID-19. Some clones are missing from TCRdb's copy, which holds only in-frame ones; the method was immunoSEQ multiplex PCR. The sample shows over 150,000 clones, around four fifths of them seen only once. The sequenced sample was peripheral blood. The receptor source for this set is a woman aged 80 or over with COVID-19, enrolled during active disease.

This chain connects TRBV2 to TRBJ2-1; D might be TRBD2 (7 bases). Deletions cut 7 bases from V and 5 bases from J, with 21 bases between. Germline CDR1 and CDR2: SNHLY and FYNNEI. CDR3 length: 16 residues. DNA of the CDR3: TGTGCCAGCACCCCCTGGGGGCGGGAGAAGAACAATGAGCAGTTCTTC. Residues: CASTPWGREKNNEQFF.

CDR3 sequence: CASSIDYAGELFF. CDR3 DNA: TGTGCCAGTAGTATAGATTATGCCGGGGAGCTGTTTTTT. This chain uses TRBV19 with TRBJ2-2; D remains unclear. CDR3 size: 13 residues. Germline-derived CDR1 and CDR2 are LNHDA and SQIVND (reference sequence). The V and J ends lost 0 bases and 6 bases respectively, with 5 bases between them.